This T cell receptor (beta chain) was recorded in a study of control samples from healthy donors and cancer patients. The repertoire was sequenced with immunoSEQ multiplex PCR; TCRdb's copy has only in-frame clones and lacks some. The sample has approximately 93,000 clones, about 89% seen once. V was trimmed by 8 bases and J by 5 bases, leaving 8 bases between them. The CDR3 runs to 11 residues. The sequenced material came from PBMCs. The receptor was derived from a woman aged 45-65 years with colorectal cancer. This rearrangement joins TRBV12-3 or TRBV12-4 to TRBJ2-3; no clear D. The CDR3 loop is CASGRRDTQYF. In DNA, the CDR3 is TGTGCCAGCGGCCGGAGAGATACGCAGTATTTT.